The source of this TCR beta chain is a study of blood T cells in healthy people across ages. Total RNA was isolated from each sample in quantities of at least 5.5 micrograms. For the second PCR, which ran for about 7 to 11 cycles, a sample-barcoded 5' primer and a J-beta primer mix were used. TCRdb used MiXCR to reprocess the 5' RACE reads, holding one entry per CDR3 protein. The sample lists 600,000 or so distinct CDR3 sequences, approximately 30% occurring once. This clonotype was picked up many times. CDR1 is MNHNY, CDR2 SVGAGI, per germline (reference sequence). The V gene lost 7 bases and the J gene lost 2 bases, with 12 bases spanning the gap. The CDR3 totals 14 residues.

The V call is TRBV6-6, the J call TRBJ2-1; either TRBD1 or TRBD2 may supply D (6 bases each). The sample was blood. This TCR came from a woman aged 80 or older in good health. CDR3 region: CASKEGGAYNEQFF. For the CDR3, the DNA is TGTGCCAGCAAGGAGGGGGGAGCCTACAATGAGCAGTTCTTC.